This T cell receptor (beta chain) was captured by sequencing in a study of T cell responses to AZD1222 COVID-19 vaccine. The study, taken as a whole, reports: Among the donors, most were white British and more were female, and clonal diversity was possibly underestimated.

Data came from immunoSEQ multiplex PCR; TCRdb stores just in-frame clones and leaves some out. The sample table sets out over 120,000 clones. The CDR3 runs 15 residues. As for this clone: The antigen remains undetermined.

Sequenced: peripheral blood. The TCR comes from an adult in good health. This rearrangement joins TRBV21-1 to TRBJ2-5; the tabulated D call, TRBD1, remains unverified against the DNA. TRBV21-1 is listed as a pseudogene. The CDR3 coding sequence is TGTGCCAGCAACCCCGACAGGGGGCGTCAAGAGACCCAGTACTTC. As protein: CASNPDRGRQETQYF.